One and the same sample provided the 10 T cell receptor beta chains below, sequenced in a study of blood T cell repertoires in COVID-19. Method: immunoSEQ multiplex PCR; TCRdb's copy keeps in-frame clones and lacks some. This sample has a few hundred thousand clones; 85% to 90% occur once, and the top ten carry over 8.5%. What was sequenced was peripheral blood. These receptor sequences come from a woman younger than 45 with COVID-19, enrolled during active disease.

V is TRBV6-4 and J is TRBJ1-1; 7 bases align to TRBD1. V lost 6 bases, J lost 1 base, and 5 bases stayed unmatched. The CDR3 is 14 amino acids. Germline-derived CDR1 and CDR2 are MRHNA and SNTAGT. CDR3 sequence reads: CASRLQGSNTEAFF. The CDR3 DNA reads TGTGCCAGCAGACTACAGGGGTCGAACACTGAAGCTTTCTTT.

The chain couples TRBV7-9 to TRBJ2-5; the match to TRBD2 covers 9 bases. Germline lookup yields CDR1 SEHNR and CDR2 FQNEAQ (reference sequence). The V gene end was trimmed by 5 bases and the J gene end by 5 bases; junction bases not matched to a gene: 12. The CDR3 is 16 residues long. For the CDR3, the DNA is TGTGCCAGCAGCGATCCGCTGGGACTAGCTATGGAGACCCAGTACTTC. Protein product: CASSDPLGLAMETQYF.

The chain has TRBV28 and TRBJ1-4; 7 bases match TRBD1. Losses at the gene ends were 5 bases for V and 1 base for J; bases not matched to a gene: 4. CDR1 MDHEN and CDR2 SYDVKM come from the germline V gene. The length of the CDR3 is 15 residues. CDR3 nucleotide sequence: TGTGCCAGCAGTATCGCAGGGGGAACTAATGAAAAACTGTTTTTT. This translates into CASSIAGGTNEKLFF.

The CDR3 here is CASRGGQGGVDTEAFF. DNA for the CDR3: TGTGCCAGCAGGGGCGGGCAGGGGGGTGTTGACACTGAAGCTTTCTTT. The chain carries TRBV2 and TRBJ1-1, with TRBD1 matching 7 bases. With 6 bases clipped from V and 3 bases from J, the junction kept 13 bases outside the gene matches. Germline V gene data show CDR1 as SNHLY and CDR2 as FYNNEI. This CDR3 has 16 residues.

The V gene is TRBV6-1, the J gene TRBJ2-1; 8 bases agree with TRBD1. CDR1 and CDR2 from the germline V gene are MNHNS and SASEGT. The CDR3 sequence is 16 residues long. V lost 1 base and J lost 8; bases outside the gene matches: 10. The CDR3 coding sequence is TGTGCCAGCAGTGAAGGGACAGGGAAATGGAGCGATGAGCAGTTCTTC. Encoded protein: CASSEGTGKWSDEQFF.

The chain recombines TRBV11-3 with TRBJ1-4; no firm D call. V gave up 3 bases and J gave up 7 bases, with 18 bases separating them. Germline V lookup: CDR1 SGHNT, CDR2 YENEEA. The CDR3 has 16 residues. This CDR3 reads CASSFPLRRIGEKLFF. In nucleotides, the CDR3 is TGTGCCAGCAGCTTCCCCCTCCGGAGAATCGGTGAAAAACTGTTTTTT.

V and J are TRBV7-9 and TRBJ1-2, with D possibly matching TRBD1 (6 bases). From germline, CDR1 is SEHNR and CDR2 FQNEAQ (reference sequence). This CDR3 has 16 amino acids. V was cut by 7 bases and J by 4 bases, with 22 bases left in between. The CDR3 here is CASTTTGSDRTYGYTF. DNA of the CDR3: TGTGCCAGCACCACGACCGGCTCCGACAGGACCTATGGCTACACCTTC.

This sequence joins TRBV27 and TRBJ2-1; 8 bases map to TRBD2. V dropped 0 bases and J dropped 5; count of bases not matched to a gene: 12. CDR1 and CDR2 from the germline V gene are MNHEY and SMNVEV (reference sequence). The CDR3 spans 18 residues. CDR3: CASSLSAISGGFNNEQFF. The CDR3 bases are TGTGCCAGCAGTTTATCCGCGATCAGCGGGGGCTTCAACAATGAGCAGTTCTTC.

The chain has TRBV19 and TRBJ1-2, with D uncertain. The germline V gene encodes CDR1 LNHDA and CDR2 SQIVND (reference sequence). This CDR3 contains 12 residues. V was clipped by 8 bases and J by 3 bases, with 10 bases between them. Here the CDR3 DNA reads TGTGCCAGTTCCGGGAACCACTATGGCTACACCTTC. Its protein product is CASSGNHYGYTF.

This chain uses TRBV4-1 with TRBJ1-1, with D perhaps TRBD1 (6 bases). The CDR3 covers 15 residues. CDR1 MGHRA and CDR2 YSYEKL come from the germline V gene. V was pared by 1 base and J by 5 bases, with 14 bases between. The CDR3 nucleotides are TGCGCCAGCAGCCAAGGGGCCGCAGGGGATACTGAAGCTTTCTTT. It yields the protein CASSQGAAGDTEAFF.